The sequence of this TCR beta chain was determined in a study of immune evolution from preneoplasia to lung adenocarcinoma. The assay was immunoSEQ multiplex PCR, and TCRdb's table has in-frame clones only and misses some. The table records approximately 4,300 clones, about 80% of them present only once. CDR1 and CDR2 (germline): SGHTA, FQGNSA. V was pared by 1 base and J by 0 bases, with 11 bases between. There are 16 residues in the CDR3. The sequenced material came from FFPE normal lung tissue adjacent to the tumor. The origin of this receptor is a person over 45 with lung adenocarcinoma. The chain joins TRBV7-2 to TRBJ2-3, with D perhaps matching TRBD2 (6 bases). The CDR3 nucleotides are TGTGCCAGCAGCTTAGGTTTCGGGAGTAGCACAGATACGCAGTATTTT. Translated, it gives CASSLGFGSSTDTQYF.